The present TCR beta chain was sequenced within a study of T-cell reconstitution after alpha-beta-depleted transplantation in children. Study results and caveats: The origin of alpha-beta T cells about two months after transplant was reportedly several hundred expanded graft clones. Newly generated T cells supplied most T-cell counts and diversity one year post-transplant.

Unique molecular identifiers were incorporated during preparation of the TCRbeta library. Each CDR3 protein gets one entry after TCRdb re-called the PCR reads with MiXCR. The table lists about a million distinct CDR3 sequences, roughly 29% of them singletons. A remark on this clonotype: Antigen unknown.

Germline V gene lookup returns CDR1 SGHTA and CDR2 FQGNSA. With 5 bases removed from V and 6 bases from J, the gap between germline ends came to 16 bases. This CDR3 is built from 15 residues. The sequenced sample was PBMCs, mostly from graft donor cells, obtained 360 days after TCRalphabeta/CD19-depleted stem cell transplant. This sequence originates from a boy under two years old who had a stem cell transplant for SCID, so the T cells may come from the graft donor. The chain carries TRBV7-2 and TRBJ2-2, with D tentatively TRBD1 or TRBD2 (5 bases each). The CDR3 nucleotides are TGTGCCAGCAGCCAACGGGGCCCTAGGGCCGGGGAGCTGTTTTTT. The encoded protein is CASSQRGPRAGELFF.